Reported below is one TCR beta chain. Antigen unknown. The CDR3 totals 14 residues. The V segment lost 7 bases and the J segment 5 bases; nucleotides outside the gene matches: 11. CDR1 is SGHTA and CDR2 is FQGNSA in the germline V gene. The data stem from a study of cytomegalovirus exposure and HLA in healthy donors. Overall study results and limits: Reportedly, diagnosis of cytomegalovirus status by the classifier showed high specificity and sensitivity. Some TCR beta chains (roughly 150 of them) were listed as cytomegalovirus-associated.

Using immunoSEQ multiplex PCR, the repertoire was profiled, and TCRdb retains in-frame clones only, with some absent. The table includes tens of thousands of clones, just under 95% detected once. Sequencing input: PBMCs. This receptor was taken from a man in his late teens or twenties in good health and CMV-seropositive. The genes are TRBV7-2 and TRBJ2-7, with 7 bases identical to TRBD2. CDR3 in amino acids: CASTLGGASDEQYF. The CDR3 DNA reads as TGTGCCAGCACTTTGGGAGGGGCAAGCGACGAGCAGTACTTC.